The entry that follows covers one T cell receptor beta chain sequence. This specimen belongs to a study of cytomegalovirus exposure and HLA in healthy donors. For the study at large: For the approximately 420 genotyped donors, roughly 80% fell within the Caucasian-associated ancestry cluster.

CDR3 size: 15 residues. The germline CDR1 and CDR2 sequences are LNHDA and SQIVND (reference sequence). Trimming stripped 5 bases from V and 0 bases from J, with 13 bases between. With 60 Vbeta and 13 Jbeta primers, the PCR was carried out. The data were produced by immunoSEQ multiplex PCR, yet TCRdb's version contains in-frame clones alone and is incomplete. The sample consists of 95,000 to 150,000 clones, around three quarters of them appearing once. The chain has TRBV19 and TRBJ1-1; D may be TRBD1 (6 bases). Sequenced material: PBMCs. This TCR was recovered from a man aged 18 to 29 in good health and CMV-seropositive. CDR3 DNA sequence: TGTGCCAGTAGTCCTGGACAGCTCATGAACACTGAAGCTTTCTTT. This gives the protein CASSPGQLMNTEAFF.